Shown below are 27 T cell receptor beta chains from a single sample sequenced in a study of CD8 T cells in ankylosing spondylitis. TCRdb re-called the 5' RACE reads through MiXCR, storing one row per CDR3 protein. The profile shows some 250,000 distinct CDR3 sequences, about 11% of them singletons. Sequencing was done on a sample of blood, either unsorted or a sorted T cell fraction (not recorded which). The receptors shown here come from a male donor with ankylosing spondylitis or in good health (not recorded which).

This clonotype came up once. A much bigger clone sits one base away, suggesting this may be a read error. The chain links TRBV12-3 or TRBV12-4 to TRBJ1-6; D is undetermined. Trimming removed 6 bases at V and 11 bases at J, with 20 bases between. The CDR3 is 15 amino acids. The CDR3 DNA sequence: TGTGCCAGCAGCCGTGGTAATTTTCCGGATACACCCCTCCACTTT. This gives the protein CASSRGNFPDTPLHF.

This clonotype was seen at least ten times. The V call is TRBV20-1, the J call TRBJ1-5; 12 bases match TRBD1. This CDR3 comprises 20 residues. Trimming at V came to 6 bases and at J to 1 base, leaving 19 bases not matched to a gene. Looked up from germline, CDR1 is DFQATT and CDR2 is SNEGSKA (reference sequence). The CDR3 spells CSARSRPGQGAFISNQPQHF. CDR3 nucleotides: TGCAGTGCAAGGAGCCGCCCGGGACAGGGGGCCTTTATCAGCAATCAGCCCCAGCATTTT.

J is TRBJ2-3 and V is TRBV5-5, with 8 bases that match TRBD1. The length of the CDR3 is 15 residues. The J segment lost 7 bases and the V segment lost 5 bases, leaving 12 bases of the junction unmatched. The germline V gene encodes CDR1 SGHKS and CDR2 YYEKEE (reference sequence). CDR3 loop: CASRPLDRAQYTQYF. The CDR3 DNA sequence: TGTGCCAGCAGACCCTTGGACAGGGCGCAATATACGCAGTATTTT.

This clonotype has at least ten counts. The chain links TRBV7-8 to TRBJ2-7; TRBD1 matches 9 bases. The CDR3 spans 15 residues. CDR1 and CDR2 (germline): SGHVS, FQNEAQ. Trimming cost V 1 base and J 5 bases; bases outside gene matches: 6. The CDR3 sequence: CASSLVRDRVHEQYF. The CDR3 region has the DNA TGTGCCAGCAGCTTAGTCCGGGACAGGGTCCACGAGCAGTACTTC.

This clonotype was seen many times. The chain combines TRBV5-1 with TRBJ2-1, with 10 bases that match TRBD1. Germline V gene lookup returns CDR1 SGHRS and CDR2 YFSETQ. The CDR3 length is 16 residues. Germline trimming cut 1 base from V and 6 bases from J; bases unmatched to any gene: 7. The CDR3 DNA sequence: TGCGCCAGCAGCTTGCCCGGGACAGGGGCGTTCAATGAGCAGTTCTTC. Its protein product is CASSLPGTGAFNEQFF.

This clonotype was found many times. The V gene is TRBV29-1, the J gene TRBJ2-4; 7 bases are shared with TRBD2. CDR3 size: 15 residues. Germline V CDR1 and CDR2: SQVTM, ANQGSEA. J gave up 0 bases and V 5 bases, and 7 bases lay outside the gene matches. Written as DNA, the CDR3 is TGCAGCGTTCTCGGGGGAGGGATAGCCAAAAACATTCAGTACTTC. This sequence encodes CSVLGGGIAKNIQYF. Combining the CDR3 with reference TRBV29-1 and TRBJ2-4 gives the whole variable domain SAVISQKPSRDICQRGTSLTIQCQVDSQVTMMFWYRQQPGQSLTLIATANQGSEATYESGFVIDKFPISRPNLTFSTLTVSNMSPEDSSIYLCSVLGGGIAKNIQYFGAGTRLSVL.

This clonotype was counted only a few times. The CDR3 region is CASSLRTVGTGYTF. CDR3 DNA: TGTGCCAGCAGCTTACGGACAGTCGGGACGGGCTACACCTTC. The chain uses TRBV7-9 and TRBJ1-2; possibly TRBD1 for D (6 bases). The CDR3 is made up of 14 amino acids. Germline lookup yields CDR1 SEHNR and CDR2 FQNEAQ (reference sequence). V dropped 2 bases and J dropped 8 bases, with 15 bases sitting between them.

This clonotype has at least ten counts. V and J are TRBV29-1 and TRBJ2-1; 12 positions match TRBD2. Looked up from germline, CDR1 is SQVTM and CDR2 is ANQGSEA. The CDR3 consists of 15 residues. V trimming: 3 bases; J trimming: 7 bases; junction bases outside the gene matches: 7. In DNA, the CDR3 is TGCAGCGTTGATTTGGCTAGCGGGGGGGATAATGAGCAGTTCTTC. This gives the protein CSVDLASGGDNEQFF.

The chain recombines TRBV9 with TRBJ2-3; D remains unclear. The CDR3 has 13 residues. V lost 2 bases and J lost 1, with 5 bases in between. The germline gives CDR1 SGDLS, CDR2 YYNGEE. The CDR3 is CASSVTGTDTQYF. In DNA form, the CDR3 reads TGTGCCAGCAGCGTTACAGGCACAGATACGCAGTATTTT. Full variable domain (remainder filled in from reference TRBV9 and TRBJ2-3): DSGVTQTPKHLITATGQRVTLRCSPRSGDLSVYWYQQSLDQGLQFLIQYYNGEERAKGNILERFSAQQFPDLHSELNLSSLELGDSALYFCASSVTGTDTQYFGPGTRLTVL.

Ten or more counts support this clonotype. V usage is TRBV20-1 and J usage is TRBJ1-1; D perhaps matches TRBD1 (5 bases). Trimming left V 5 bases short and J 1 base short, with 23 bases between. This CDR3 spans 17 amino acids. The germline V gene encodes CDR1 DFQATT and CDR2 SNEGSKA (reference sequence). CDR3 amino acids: CSAEPRPGSGTNTEAFF. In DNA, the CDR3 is TGCAGTGCTGAACCCAGGCCGGGTTCAGGGACGAACACTGAAGCTTTCTTT.

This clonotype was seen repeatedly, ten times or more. The CDR3 sequence is CASSYSSGFGELFF. The CDR3 nucleotides are TGTGCCAGCAGTTACTCGAGTGGCTTCGGGGAGCTGTTTTTT. The gene calls are TRBV6-5 and TRBJ2-2; D gene uncertain. The V gene's germline CDR1 is MNHEY and CDR2 SVGAGI. The V and J ends lost 0 bases and 7 bases respectively, with 9 bases between them. This CDR3 comprises 14 residues.

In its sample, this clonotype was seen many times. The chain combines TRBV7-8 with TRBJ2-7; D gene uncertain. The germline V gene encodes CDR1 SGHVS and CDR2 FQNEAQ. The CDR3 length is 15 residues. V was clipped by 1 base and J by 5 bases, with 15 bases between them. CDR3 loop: CASSLESEFNHEQYF. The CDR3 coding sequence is TGTGCCAGCAGCTTAGAGTCGGAGTTCAACCACGAGCAGTACTTC.

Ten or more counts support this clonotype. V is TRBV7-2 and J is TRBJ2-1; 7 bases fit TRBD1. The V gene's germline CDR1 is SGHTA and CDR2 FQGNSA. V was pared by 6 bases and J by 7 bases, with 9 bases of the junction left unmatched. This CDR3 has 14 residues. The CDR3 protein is CASRLTGVRNEQFF. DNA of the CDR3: TGTGCCAGCAGGTTAACAGGGGTAAGAAATGAGCAGTTCTTC. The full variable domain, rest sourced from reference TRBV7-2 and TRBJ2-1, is GAGVSQSPSNKVTEKGKDVELRCDPISGHTALYWYRQSLGQGLEFLIYFQGNSAPDKSGLPSDRFSAERTGGSVSTLTIQRTQQEDSAVYLCASRLTGVRNEQFFGPGTRLTVL.

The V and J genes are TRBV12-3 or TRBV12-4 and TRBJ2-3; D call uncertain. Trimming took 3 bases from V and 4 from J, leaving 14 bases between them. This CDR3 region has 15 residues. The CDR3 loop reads CASSFVVGIADTQYF. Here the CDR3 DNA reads TGTGCCAGCAGTTTCGTTGTAGGGATCGCAGATACGCAGTATTTT.

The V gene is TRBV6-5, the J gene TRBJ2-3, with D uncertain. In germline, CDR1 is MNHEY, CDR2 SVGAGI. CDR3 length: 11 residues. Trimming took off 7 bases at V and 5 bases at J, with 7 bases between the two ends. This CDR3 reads CASTRGDTQYF. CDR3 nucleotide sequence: TGTGCCAGCACCCGCGGAGATACGCAGTATTTT.

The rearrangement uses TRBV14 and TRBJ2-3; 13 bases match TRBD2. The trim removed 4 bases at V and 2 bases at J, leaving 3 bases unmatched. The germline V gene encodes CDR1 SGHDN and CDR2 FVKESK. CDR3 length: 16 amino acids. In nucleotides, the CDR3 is TGTGCCAGCAGCCGACTAGCGGGGGGCCTCACAGATACGCAGTATTTT. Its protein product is CASSRLAGGLTDTQYF.

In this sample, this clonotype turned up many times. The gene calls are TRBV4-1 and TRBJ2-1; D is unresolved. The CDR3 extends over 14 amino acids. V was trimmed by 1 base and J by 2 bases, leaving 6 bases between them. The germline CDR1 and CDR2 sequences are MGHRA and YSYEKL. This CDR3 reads CASSQVGTYNEQFF. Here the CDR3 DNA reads TGCGCCAGCAGCCAAGTGGGAACCTACAATGAGCAGTTCTTC.

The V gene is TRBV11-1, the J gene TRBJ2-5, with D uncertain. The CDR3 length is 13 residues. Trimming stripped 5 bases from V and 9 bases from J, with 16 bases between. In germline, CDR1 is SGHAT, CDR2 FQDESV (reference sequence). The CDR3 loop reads CASSTVGRGAQYF. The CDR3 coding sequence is TGTGCCAGCAGCACCGTAGGACGTGGGGCCCAGTACTTC.

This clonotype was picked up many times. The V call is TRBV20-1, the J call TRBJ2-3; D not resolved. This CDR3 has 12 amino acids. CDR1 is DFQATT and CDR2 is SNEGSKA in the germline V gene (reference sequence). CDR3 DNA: TGCAGCTCGACCCCCGGCACAGATACGCAGTATTTT. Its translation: CSSTPGTDTQYF.

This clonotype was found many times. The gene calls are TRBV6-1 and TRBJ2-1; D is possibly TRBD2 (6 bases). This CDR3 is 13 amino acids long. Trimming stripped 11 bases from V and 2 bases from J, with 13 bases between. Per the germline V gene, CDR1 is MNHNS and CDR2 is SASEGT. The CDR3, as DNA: TGTGCCGTAATGAGGGAGGCCTACAATGAGCAGTTCTTC. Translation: CAVMREAYNEQFF.

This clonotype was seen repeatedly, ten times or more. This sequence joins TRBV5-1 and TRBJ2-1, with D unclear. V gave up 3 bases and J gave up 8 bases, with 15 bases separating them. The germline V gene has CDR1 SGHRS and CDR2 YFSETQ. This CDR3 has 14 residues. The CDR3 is CASSYYDAFDEQFF. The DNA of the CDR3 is TGCGCCAGCAGCTACTATGACGCGTTCGATGAGCAGTTCTTC.

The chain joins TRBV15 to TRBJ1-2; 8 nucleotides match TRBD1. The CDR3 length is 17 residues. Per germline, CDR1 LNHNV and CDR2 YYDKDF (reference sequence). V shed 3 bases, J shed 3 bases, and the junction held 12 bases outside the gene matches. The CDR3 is CATSRGWTGREDYGYTF. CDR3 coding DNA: TGTGCCACCAGCAGGGGTTGGACAGGGCGGGAAGACTATGGCTACACCTTC.

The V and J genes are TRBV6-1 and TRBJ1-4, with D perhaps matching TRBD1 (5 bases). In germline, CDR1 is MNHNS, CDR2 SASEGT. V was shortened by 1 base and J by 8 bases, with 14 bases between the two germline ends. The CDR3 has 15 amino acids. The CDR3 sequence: CASSEVTRGDEKLFF. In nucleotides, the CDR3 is TGTGCCAGCAGTGAAGTCACGAGGGGTGACGAAAAACTGTTTTTT.

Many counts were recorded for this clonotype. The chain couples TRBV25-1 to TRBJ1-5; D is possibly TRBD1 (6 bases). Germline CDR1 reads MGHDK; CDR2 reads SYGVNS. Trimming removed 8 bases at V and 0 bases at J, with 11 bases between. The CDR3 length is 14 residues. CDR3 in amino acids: CASRGRGSNQPQHF. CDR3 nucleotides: TGTGCCAGCCGGGGCAGGGGTAGCAATCAGCCCCAGCATTTT.

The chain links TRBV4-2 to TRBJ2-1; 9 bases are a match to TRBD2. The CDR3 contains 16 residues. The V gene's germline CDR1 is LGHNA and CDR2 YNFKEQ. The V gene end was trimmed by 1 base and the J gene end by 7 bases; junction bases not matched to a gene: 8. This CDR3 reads CASSQGGTSLGNEQFF. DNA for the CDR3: TGTGCCAGCAGCCAAGGGGGGACTAGCTTGGGGAATGAGCAGTTCTTC.

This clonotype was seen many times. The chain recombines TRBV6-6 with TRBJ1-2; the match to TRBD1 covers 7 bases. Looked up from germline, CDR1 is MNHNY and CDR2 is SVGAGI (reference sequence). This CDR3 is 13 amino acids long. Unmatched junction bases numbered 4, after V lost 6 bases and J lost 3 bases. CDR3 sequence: CASSPGQDYGYTF. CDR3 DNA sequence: TGTGCCAGCAGCCCCGGACAGGACTATGGCTACACCTTC.

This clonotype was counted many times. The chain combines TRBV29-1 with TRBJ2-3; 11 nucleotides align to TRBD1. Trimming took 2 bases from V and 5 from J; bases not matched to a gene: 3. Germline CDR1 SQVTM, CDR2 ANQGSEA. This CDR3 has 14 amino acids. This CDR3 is CSVESGTGGDTQYF. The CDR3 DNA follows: TGCAGCGTTGAAAGCGGGACAGGGGGAGATACGCAGTATTTT.